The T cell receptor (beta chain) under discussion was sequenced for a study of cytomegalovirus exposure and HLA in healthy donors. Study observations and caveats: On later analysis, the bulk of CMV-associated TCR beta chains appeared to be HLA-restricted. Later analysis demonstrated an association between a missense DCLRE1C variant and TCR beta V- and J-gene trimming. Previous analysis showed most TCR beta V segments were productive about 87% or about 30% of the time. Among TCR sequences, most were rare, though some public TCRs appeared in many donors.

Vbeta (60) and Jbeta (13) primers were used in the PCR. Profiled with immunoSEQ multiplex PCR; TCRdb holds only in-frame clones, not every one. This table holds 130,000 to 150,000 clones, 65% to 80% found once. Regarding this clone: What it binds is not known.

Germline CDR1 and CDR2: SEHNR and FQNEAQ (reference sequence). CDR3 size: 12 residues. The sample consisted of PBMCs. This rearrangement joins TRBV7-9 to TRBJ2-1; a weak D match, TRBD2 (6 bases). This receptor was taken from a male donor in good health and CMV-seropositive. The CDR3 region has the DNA TGTGCAGCCTCGGGGGTCGGCAATGAGCAGTTCTTC. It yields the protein CAASGVGNEQFF.